The clone carrying this T cell receptor beta chain has a handful of counts. These data belong to a study of T-cell reconstitution after alpha-beta-depleted transplantation in children. The germline V gene has CDR1 ENHRY and CDR2 SYGVKD. Losses at the gene ends were 3 bases for V and 9 bases for J; bases not matched to a gene: 10. This CDR3 comprises 16 residues. Preparation of the TCRbeta library used unique molecular identifiers. Each CDR3 protein is one row after TCRdb ran MiXCR on the PCR reads. Of about 610,000 distinct CDR3 sequences in the sample, more than 9% were seen once. Sequences were derived from PBMCs from the stem cell graft donor, sampled from the stem cell graft. This TCR was sampled from a human donor who donated a stem cell graft to a child with acute myeloid leukemia. The chain links TRBV10-3 to TRBJ2-3, with 12 bases that match TRBD2. In DNA, the CDR3 is TGTGCCATCAGTGATGGACTAGCGGGGCCCCCGGGGACGCAGTATTTT. Encoded protein: CAISDGLAGPPGTQYF.